This is a list of T cell receptor beta chains from one sample in a study of blood T cell repertoires in COVID-19. Profiled with immunoSEQ multiplex PCR; TCRdb holds only in-frame clones, not every one. The sample records 200,000 to 300,000 clones, approximately 90% being singletons. The sequencing input was peripheral blood. The receptor set was obtained from a man in his 60s who had recovered from COVID-19. The CDR3 runs from the conserved cysteine through the conserved F or W. Each record gives: J gene, clone size, CDR3 length, V gene, D gene, CDR3 DNA, CDR3 protein. D genes are given only for firm matches. Expanded clones are given a class, and other clones once, few, many or no size at all.

j_call: TRBJ1-6
clone_size: NA
cdr3_length: 15
v_call: TRBV6-2/TRBV6-3
d_call: TRBD1
cdr3_nt: TGTGCCAGCAGTGGACAGGGTTCCTATAATTCACCCCTCCACTTT
cdr3_aa: CASSGQGSYNSPLHF

j_call: TRBJ1-2
clone_size: many
cdr3_length: 15
v_call: TRBV29-1
d_call: TRBD1
cdr3_nt: TGCAGCGTTGAAAAGGGTTGGGACAGGGGCTATGGCTACACCTTC
cdr3_aa: CSVEKGWDRGYGYTF

j_call: TRBJ1-6
clone_size: NA
cdr3_length: 16
v_call: TRBV6-1
d_call: NA
cdr3_nt: TGTGCCAGCAGTGAACGACAGAGCTCCTATAATTCACCCCTCCACTTT
cdr3_aa: CASSERQSSYNSPLHF

j_call: TRBJ2-6
clone_size: NA
cdr3_length: 15
v_call: TRBV5-4
d_call: NA
cdr3_nt: TGTGCCAGCAGCTCGACAGACTCTGGGGCCAACGTCCTGACTTTC
cdr3_aa: CASSSTDSGANVLTF

j_call: TRBJ1-2
clone_size: NA
cdr3_length: 13
v_call: TRBV11-2
d_call: TRBD1
cdr3_nt: TGTGCCAGCAGCCCCAGGACAGGGTGGGGCTACACCTTC
cdr3_aa: CASSPRTGWGYTF

j_call: TRBJ1-5
clone_size: NA
cdr3_length: 16
v_call: TRBV6-6
d_call: NA
cdr3_nt: TGTGCCAGCAGTTACTCGAATAGCCGGGGAGGTCAGCCCCAGCATTTT
cdr3_aa: CASSYSNSRGGQPQHF

j_call: TRBJ2-1
clone_size: NA
cdr3_length: 18
v_call: TRBV12-5
d_call: NA
cdr3_nt: TGTGCTAGTGGTTTGGTACAGGACGGGACTCTTGGTGTCAATGAGCAGTTCTTC
cdr3_aa: CASGLVQDGTLGVNEQFF

j_call: TRBJ2-1
clone_size: once
cdr3_length: 12
v_call: TRBV28
d_call: NA
cdr3_nt: TGTGCCAGCAGTTTGTCGGGAAATGAGCAGTTCTTC
cdr3_aa: CASSLSGNEQFF

j_call: TRBJ2-2
clone_size: NA
cdr3_length: 15
v_call: TRBV7-7
d_call: NA
cdr3_nt: TGTGCCAGCAGCTTAGCGGGGGCGGGCACCGGGGAGCTGTTTTTT
cdr3_aa: CASSLAGAGTGELFF

j_call: TRBJ1-5
clone_size: NA
cdr3_length: 13
v_call: TRBV10-2
d_call: NA
cdr3_nt: TGCGCCAGCAGTGACTATAGCAATCAGCCCCAGCATTTT
cdr3_aa: CASSDYSNQPQHF

j_call: TRBJ2-1
clone_size: NA
cdr3_length: 17
v_call: TRBV3-1/TRBV3-2
d_call: TRBD2
cdr3_nt: TGTGCCAGCAGCGGCGGGACTAGCGGGGGCACCTACAATGAGCAGTTCTTC
cdr3_aa: CASSGGTSGGTYNEQFF

j_call: TRBJ2-3
clone_size: NA
cdr3_length: 18
v_call: TRBV5-4
d_call: TRBD2
cdr3_nt: TGTGCCAGCAGCTTGGGGTCTGGGGCGGGGGGTAGCACAGATACGCAGTATTTT
cdr3_aa: CASSLGSGAGGSTDTQYF

j_call: TRBJ2-5
clone_size: NA
cdr3_length: 15
v_call: TRBV3-1/TRBV3-2
d_call: TRBD2
cdr3_nt: TGTGCCAGCAGCACTCTCGCGGGGGGGCTGGAGACCCAGTACTTC
cdr3_aa: CASSTLAGGLETQYF

j_call: TRBJ2-7
clone_size: NA
cdr3_length: 11
v_call: TRBV9
d_call: NA
cdr3_nt: TGTGCCAGCAGCAGGGGAAACGAGCAGTACTTC
cdr3_aa: CASSRGNEQYF

j_call: TRBJ1-5
clone_size: NA
cdr3_length: 16
v_call: TRBV27
d_call: NA
cdr3_nt: TGTGCCAGCAGTCTCGAAACGGGACTCACGGGTCAGCCCCAGCATTTT
cdr3_aa: CASSLETGLTGQPQHF

j_call: TRBJ2-5
clone_size: NA
cdr3_length: 15
v_call: TRBV5-1
d_call: NA
cdr3_nt: TGCGCCAGCAGCTTGGGTTTGGCGGGGAGGAAGACCCAGTACTTC
cdr3_aa: CASSLGLAGRKTQYF

j_call: TRBJ2-1
clone_size: NA
cdr3_length: 16
v_call: TRBV7-9
d_call: NA
cdr3_nt: TGTGCCAGCAGCTTAGGTCTATACCAAAACTACAATGAGCAGTTCTTC
cdr3_aa: CASSLGLYQNYNEQFF

j_call: TRBJ1-6
clone_size: NA
cdr3_length: 17
v_call: TRBV9
d_call: TRBD1
cdr3_nt: TGTGCCAGCAGCGTCGGGCAGGGGGCTCCAAAGAATTCACCCCTCCACTTT
cdr3_aa: CASSVGQGAPKNSPLHF

j_call: TRBJ2-1
clone_size: NA
cdr3_length: 15
v_call: TRBV19
d_call: TRBD1
cdr3_nt: TGTGCCAGTAGTAACCGGGACAGGGCCCACAATGAGCAGTTCTTC
cdr3_aa: CASSNRDRAHNEQFF

j_call: TRBJ1-5
clone_size: NA
cdr3_length: 20
v_call: TRBV2
d_call: TRBD1
cdr3_nt: TGTGCCAGCAGTGGACAAAACTCCGGGACAGCCCCATATAGCAATCAGCCCCAGCATTTT
cdr3_aa: CASSGQNSGTAPYSNQPQHF

j_call: TRBJ2-1
clone_size: NA
cdr3_length: 15
v_call: TRBV19
d_call: NA
cdr3_nt: TGTGCCAGTAGTATGACAGTGACCTCCTACAATGAGCAGTTCTTC
cdr3_aa: CASSMTVTSYNEQFF

j_call: TRBJ2-7
clone_size: NA
cdr3_length: 15
v_call: TRBV25-1
d_call: TRBD1
cdr3_nt: TGTGCCAGCACGCCCTCAGGGGGCGGAACCTACGAGCAGTACTTC
cdr3_aa: CASTPSGGGTYEQYF

j_call: TRBJ2-4
clone_size: NA
cdr3_length: 11
v_call: TRBV19
d_call: TRBD1
cdr3_nt: TGTGCCAGTAGGCAGGGGGACATTCAGTACTTC
cdr3_aa: CASRQGDIQYF

j_call: TRBJ1-4
clone_size: NA
cdr3_length: 14
v_call: TRBV4-1
d_call: NA
cdr3_nt: TGCGCCAGCAGCATTAACAGGGTGGAGGAAAAACTGTTTTTT
cdr3_aa: CASSINRVEEKLFF

j_call: TRBJ2-7
clone_size: NA
cdr3_length: 14
v_call: TRBV6-5
d_call: NA
cdr3_nt: TGTGCCAGCAGAGTAAAAGGGGGATTGGGGGAGCAGTACTTC
cdr3_aa: CASRVKGGLGEQYF

j_call: TRBJ1-5
clone_size: NA
cdr3_length: 13
v_call: TRBV7-2
d_call: NA
cdr3_nt: TGTGCCAGCAGCCCGCAGGTAAATCAGCCCCAGCATTTT
cdr3_aa: CASSPQVNQPQHF

j_call: TRBJ2-3
clone_size: NA
cdr3_length: 15
v_call: TRBV20-1
d_call: NA
cdr3_nt: TGCAGTGCGAGTTTTCAGGTCTGGAATGCAGATACGCAGTATTTT
cdr3_aa: CSASFQVWNADTQYF